The clone carrying this TCR beta chain was found once. The target antigen is unknown. The sample comes from a study of cytomegalovirus exposure and HLA in healthy donors. Vbeta (60) and Jbeta (13) primers were used in the PCR. Profiled with immunoSEQ multiplex PCR; TCRdb holds only in-frame clones, not every one. Among 100,000 to 150,000 clones listed, around 70% were seen once. Study-level findings and limits: In a later analysis, TCR association rates varied by HLA locus: DRB1 most, HLA-C fewest. In a later analysis, compared with equally common non-associated chains, HLA-associated beta chains were more expanded. The only immune exposure information that was available was CMV serostatus. HLA allele associations emerged for about 16,000 TCR beta sequences in a later analysis, at 0.05 false discovery rate.

Sequenced material: PBMCs. This TCR was sampled from a woman aged 55 to 70 in good health and CMV-seropositive.

The CDR3 DNA sequence: TGTGCCAGCAGCTTACCAGGGAACTATGGCTACACCTTC. This gives the protein CASSLPGNYGYTF. The chain is built from TRBV5-4 and TRBJ1-2; a possible D gene is TRBD1 (5 bases). The CDR3 consists of 13 residues. Germline-derived CDR1 and CDR2 are SGHNT and YYREEE (reference sequence). Trimming removed 2 bases at V and 2 bases at J, with 7 bases between.